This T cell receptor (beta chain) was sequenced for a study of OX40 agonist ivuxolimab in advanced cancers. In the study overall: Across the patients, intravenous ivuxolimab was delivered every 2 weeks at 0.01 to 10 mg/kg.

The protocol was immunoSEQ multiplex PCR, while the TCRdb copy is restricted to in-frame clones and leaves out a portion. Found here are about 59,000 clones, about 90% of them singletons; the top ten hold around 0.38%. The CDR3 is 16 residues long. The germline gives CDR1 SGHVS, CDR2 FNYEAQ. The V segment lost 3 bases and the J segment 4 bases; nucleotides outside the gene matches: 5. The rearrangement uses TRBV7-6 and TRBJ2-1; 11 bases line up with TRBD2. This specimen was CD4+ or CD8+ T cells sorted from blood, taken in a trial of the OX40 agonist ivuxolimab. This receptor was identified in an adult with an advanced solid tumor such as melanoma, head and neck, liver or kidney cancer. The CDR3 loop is CASSLGLAVNYNEQFF. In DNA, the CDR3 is TGTGCCAGCAGCTTGGGACTAGCGGTAAATTACAATGAGCAGTTCTTC.